These 8 T cell receptor beta chains were all obtained from the same sample, sequenced in a study of CD8 T cells in ankylosing spondylitis (dated 2017 in TCRdb). The antigens of these receptors remain unknown. Library generation was performed with 5' RACE. Sequenced using an Illumina HiSeq 2500. TCRdb ran its own pipeline on the public reads, namely fastp trimming at Q25 and MiXCR clone calling, and kept in-frame beta chains. CDR3 protein sequences are deduplicated, and each keeps its most common genes and DNA. The sample contains about 800,000 distinct CDR3 sequences, 12% of them found a single time. The top ten constitute 0.51% of the sample. General conclusions and limits of the study: A TCR beta motif made up of about eight highly homologous amino acid variants appeared to be characteristic of blood from ankylosing spondylitis patients.

Material: blood, either unsorted or a sorted T cell fraction (not recorded which). Every receptor here comes from a male donor with ankylosing spondylitis.

This clonotype was picked up many times. This chain joins TRBV6-5 and TRBJ1-6; 9 bases are shared with TRBD1. V dropped 0 bases and J dropped 9; count of bases not matched to a gene: 3. CDR3 size: 15 residues. In germline, CDR1 is MNHEY, CDR2 SVGAGI. DNA for the CDR3: TGTGCCAGCAGTTACTCGGGACAGGGTGCTTCACCCCTCCACTTT. It specifies CASSYSGQGASPLHF.

This rearrangement joins TRBV13 to TRBJ2-4; no clear D gene. CDR1 and CDR2 (germline): PRHDT, FYEKMQ (reference sequence). Trimming removed 2 bases from V and 0 bases from J, with 17 bases in between. The CDR3 length is 18 residues. The CDR3 loop is CASSLKGPSLLAKNIQYF. CDR3 nucleotides: TGTGCCAGCAGCTTAAAAGGTCCTAGTTTACTAGCCAAAAACATTCAGTACTTC. Complete variable domain (other parts from reference TRBV13 and TRBJ2-4): AAGVIQSPRHLIKEKRETATLKCYPIPRHDTVYWYQQGPGQDPQFLISFYEKMQSDKGSIPDRFSAQQFSDYHSELNMSSLELGDSALYFCASSLKGPSLLAKNIQYFGAGTRLSVL.

The J gene is TRBJ2-7, the V gene TRBV24-1; D is undetermined. Per the germline V gene, CDR1 is KGHDR and CDR2 is SFDVKD. The germline V and J ends were trimmed by 3 bases and 6 bases, with 11 bases remaining between them. The CDR3 contains 13 residues. The CDR3: CATSDSASSEQYF. The CDR3 nucleotides are TGTGCCACCAGTGATAGTGCTAGTTCCGAGCAGTACTTC.

The chain joins TRBV7-2 to TRBJ2-3; 9 bases are shared with TRBD2. Germline CDR1 reads SGHTA; CDR2 reads FQGNSA. The CDR3 is 16 residues long. The J segment lost 6 bases and the V segment lost 7 bases, leaving 14 bases of the junction unmatched. In nucleotides, the CDR3 is TGTGCCAGCACCCTAAGGGGGCGGGGGGGCGCGGATACGCAGTATTTT. It codes for CASTLRGRGGADTQYF.

This clonotype has ten or more counts. V and J are TRBV7-9 and TRBJ2-7; 7 nucleotides line up with TRBD2. The CDR3 runs 15 residues. The V gene's germline CDR1 is SEHNR and CDR2 FQNEAQ (reference sequence). Trimming removed 3 bases from V and 4 bases from J; junction bases left unmatched: 9. The CDR3 nucleotides read TGTGCCAGCAGCTTGCGTGCGGCGGGGGAGTACGAGCAGTACTTC. It specifies CASSLRAAGEYEQYF. The complete variable domain, with remaining parts taken from reference TRBV7-9 and TRBJ2-7, reads DTGVSQNPRHKITKRGQNVTFRCDPISEHNRLYWYRQTLGQGPEFLTYFQNEAQLEKSRLLSDRFSAERPKGSFSTLEIQRTEQGDSAMYLCASSLRAAGEYEQYFGPGTRLTVT.

The rearrangement joins TRBV29-1 to TRBJ2-1, with 9 nucleotides matching TRBD2. The CDR3 is 13 amino acids. Germline loops: CDR1 SQVTM, CDR2 ANQGSEA. Here the CDR3 DNA reads TGCAGTTCTAGCGGGAACTCCTACAATGAGCAGTTCTTC. Translating it yields CSSSGNSYNEQFF.

The chain links TRBV7-8 to TRBJ2-3; possibly TRBD2 for D (7 bases). V was trimmed by 1 base and J by 4 bases, leaving 18 bases between them. The CDR3 sequence is 17 residues long. Germline-derived CDR1 and CDR2 are SGHVS and FQNEAQ. CDR3 DNA sequence: TGTGCCAGCAGCTTAGGGGGGGGCCTAAGCGCCCCAGATACGCAGTATTTT. As protein: CASSLGGGLSAPDTQYF.

This clonotype was seen more than once but under ten times. The rearrangement joins TRBV20-1 to TRBJ1-4; D is unresolved. Germline assignment: CDR1 DFQATT and CDR2 SNEGSKA (reference sequence). The CDR3 length is 12 residues. Trimming took 0 bases from V and 7 from J, leaving 6 bases between them. CDR3 region: CSARERGEKLFF. CDR3 bases: TGCAGTGCTAGAGAGCGGGGTGAAAAACTGTTTTTT.